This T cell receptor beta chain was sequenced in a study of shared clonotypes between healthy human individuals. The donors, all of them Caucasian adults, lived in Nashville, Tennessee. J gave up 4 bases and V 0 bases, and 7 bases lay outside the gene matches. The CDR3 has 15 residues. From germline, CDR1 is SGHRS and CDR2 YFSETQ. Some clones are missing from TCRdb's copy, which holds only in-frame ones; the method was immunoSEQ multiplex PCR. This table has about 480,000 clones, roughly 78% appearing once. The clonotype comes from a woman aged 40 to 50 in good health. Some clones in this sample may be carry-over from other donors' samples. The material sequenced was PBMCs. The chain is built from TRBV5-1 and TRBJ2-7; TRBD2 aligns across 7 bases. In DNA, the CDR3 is TGCGCCAGCAGCTTGGCTGTGGGAGGGGAATACGAGCAGTACTTC. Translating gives CASSLAVGGEYEQYF.